Each of the 21 T cell receptor beta chains below was sequenced from the same sample in a study of CD8+ T cells in alopecia areata. cDNA reverse transcribed from extracted RNA served as the sequencing template. Assay: immunoSEQ multiplex PCR; the TCRdb copy retains only in-frame clones and omits some. The sample lists around 140,000 clones; 45% to 60% were seen once. Sequencing used CD4+ T cells sorted from blood. These receptors came from a human donor with alopecia areata.

This clone was seen more than once but under ten times. The V gene is TRBV5-4, the J gene TRBJ2-1; 7 bases are shared with TRBD2. There are 16 residues in the CDR3. With 5 bases clipped from V and 7 bases from J, the junction kept 15 bases outside the gene matches. The germline CDR1 and CDR2 sequences are SGHNT and YYREEE (reference sequence). In nucleotides, the CDR3 is TGTGCCAGCAGGCCAATGGCTCAGCGGGGCCTAAATGAGCAGTTCTTC. This sequence encodes CASRPMAQRGLNEQFF.

This clone has just a few counts. The chain couples TRBV12-5 to TRBJ2-5; the D is unclear. Germline lookup yields CDR1 LGHNT and CDR2 FRNRAP. Trimming pared 2 bases from V and 3 bases from J, leaving 7 bases between. The CDR3 totals 13 residues. Here the CDR3 DNA reads TGTGCTAGTGGTTTGTGGATTGAAGAGACCCAGTACTTC. This translates into CASGLWIEETQYF.

The sample holds a few counts of this clone. The chain links TRBV10-3 to TRBJ2-5; TRBD2 is a possible D gene (5 bases). Germline CDR1 ENHRY, CDR2 SYGVKD. Trimming removed 6 bases from V and 3 bases from J, with 17 bases in between. CDR3 length equals 15 residues. The CDR3 DNA sequence: TGTGCCATCAGCAATTTCGGCGGGCCCGAAGAGACCCAGTACTTC. Its protein product is CAISNFGGPEETQYF.

The table lists this clone with a few counts. This sequence joins TRBV28 and TRBJ2-6, with a weak D call TRBD1 (5 bases). Germline CDR1 reads MDHEN; CDR2 reads SYDVKM. The V and J ends lost 3 bases and 3 bases respectively, with 9 bases between them. This CDR3 spans 15 amino acids. The CDR3 DNA sequence: TGTGCCAGCAGTTTTTGGGGCGGTGGGGCCAACGTCCTGACTTTC. This sequence encodes CASSFWGGGANVLTF.

This clone has a handful of counts. V gene TRBV2 combines with J gene TRBJ2-3, with D perhaps TRBD2 (6 bases). The CDR3 loop spans 16 amino acids. V lost 3 bases and J lost 6, with 19 bases in between. Per germline, CDR1 SNHLY and CDR2 FYNNEI. This chain's CDR3 is CASSEGGSRRTDTQYF. The DNA of the CDR3 is TGTGCCAGCAGTGAGGGGGGTAGCAGGAGGACGGATACGCAGTATTTT.

The gene calls are TRBV29-1 and TRBJ2-4; tentative D call: TRBD2 (5 bases). V dropped 5 bases and J dropped 6 bases, with 8 bases sitting between them. CDR1 is SQVTM and CDR2 is ANQGSEA in the germline V gene. CDR3 length: 11 amino acids. The CDR3: CSVFRGNIQYF. In DNA form, the CDR3 reads TGCAGCGTTTTTCGGGGAAACATTCAGTACTTC.

This chain joins TRBV5-1 and TRBJ2-3; a weak D match, TRBD2 (5 bases). Trimming cost V 1 base and J 1 base, with 7 bases left between them. The CDR3 spans 14 residues. Looked up from germline, CDR1 is SGHRS and CDR2 is YFSETQ. Written as DNA, the CDR3 is TGCGCCAGCAGCTTGACGAGGGGCACAGATACGCAGTATTTT. Its protein product is CASSLTRGTDTQYF.

The V gene is TRBV28, the J gene TRBJ1-5, with 8 bases identical to TRBD1. V was clipped by 3 bases and J by 7 bases; unmatched bases: 8. The CDR3 runs 15 residues. Germline V CDR1 and CDR2: MDHEN, SYDVKM. CDR3 sequence reads: CASSFLGTGGQPQHF. CDR3 sequence (DNA): TGTGCCAGCAGTTTCCTAGGGACAGGTGGGCAGCCCCAGCATTTT.

The chain couples TRBV29-1 to TRBJ2-3; the match to TRBD2 covers 10 bases. Trimming cost V 6 bases and J 3 bases; bases outside gene matches: 9. Germline-derived CDR1 and CDR2 are SQVTM and ANQGSEA. This CDR3 comprises 15 residues. This CDR3 is CSVVASGGPTDTQYF. In DNA form, the CDR3 reads TGCAGCGTGGTGGCTAGCGGGGGACCAACAGATACGCAGTATTTT.

CDR3 coding DNA: TGTGCCAGCAGTTTCGGACTAGCGGGAGAAGAGACCCAGTACTTC. Translating it yields CASSFGLAGEETQYF. This sequence joins TRBV7-9 and TRBJ2-5; 13 nucleotides match TRBD2. The CDR3 runs 15 residues. V shed 6 bases and J 3 bases; nucleotides not matched to a gene: 4. From germline, CDR1 is SEHNR and CDR2 FQNEAQ (reference sequence).

This clone was observed a few times. This sequence joins TRBV10-3 and TRBJ2-7, with D possibly TRBD1 on 5 matching bases. CDR3 length: 17 amino acids. The germline V gene has CDR1 ENHRY and CDR2 SYGVKD. V gave up 0 bases and J gave up 1 base, with 16 bases separating them. CDR3 DNA sequence: TGTGCCATCAGTGAGTCGAAGTTTAAGGGGCCTTCCTACGAGCAGTACTTC. Residues: CAISESKFKGPSYEQYF.

The chain carries TRBV20-1 and TRBJ2-7, with a tentative D call TRBD2 (5 bases). The CDR3 runs to 11 residues. The V gene's germline CDR1 is DFQATT and CDR2 SNEGSKA (reference sequence). V lost 3 bases, J lost 4 bases, and 7 bases lay in between. The CDR3, as DNA: TGCAGTGCTAGCGGACTGTACGAGCAGTACTTC. It specifies CSASGLYEQYF.

The CDR3 sequence: CASSKGQGDGYTF. The CDR3 DNA is TGTGCCAGCTCAAAAGGACAGGGCGATGGCTACACCTTC. The chain uses TRBV18 and TRBJ1-2; 8 bases line up with TRBD1. V lost 5 bases, J lost 6 bases, and 5 bases stayed unmatched. The CDR3 is 13 amino acids. The germline V gene has CDR1 KGHSH and CDR2 LQKENI. Full variable domain (rest looked up from reference TRBV18 and TRBJ1-2): NAGVMQNPRHLVRRRGQEARLRCSPMKGHSHVYWYRQLPEEGLKFMVYLQKENIIDESGMPKERFSAEFPKEGPSILRIQQVVRGDSAAYFCASSKGQGDGYTFGSGTRLTVV.

Remarks on this clone: Within the sample, other DNA sequences also encode this same CDR3. The V gene is TRBV5-1, the J gene TRBJ2-3; unclear D gene. The CDR3 is 13 amino acids. Germline CDR1 is SGHRS and CDR2 is YFSETQ. Trimming pared 2 bases from V and 4 bases from J, leaving 8 bases between. The CDR3: CASSLTGADTQYF. The CDR3 DNA follows: TGCGCCAGCAGCTTAACTGGCGCAGATACGCAGTATTTT. The variable domain in full, with the rest retrieved from reference TRBV5-1 and TRBJ2-3, is KAGVTQTPRYLIKTRGQQVTLSCSPISGHRSVSWYQQTPGQGLQFLFEYFSETQRNKGNFPGRFSGRQFSNSRSEMNVSTLELGDSALYLCASSLTGADTQYFGPGTRLTVL.

Note on this clone: The same CDR3 arises from other DNA sequences in this sample as well. The chain links TRBV5-1 to TRBJ2-5; D gene unclear. This CDR3 has 11 amino acids. V was cut by 1 base and J by 5 bases, with 3 bases left in between. The germline CDR1 and CDR2 sequences are SGHRS and YFSETQ. CDR3 amino acids: CASSLLETQYF. CDR3 in DNA: TGCGCCAGCAGCTTGCTCGAGACCCAGTACTTC. The full variable domain, with the rest looked up from reference TRBV5-1 and TRBJ2-5, is KAGVTQTPRYLIKTRGQQVTLSCSPISGHRSVSWYQQTPGQGLQFLFEYFSETQRNKGNFPGRFSGRQFSNSRSEMNVSTLELGDSALYLCASSLLETQYFGPGTRLLVL.

The rearrangement uses TRBV29-1 and TRBJ2-1; D is ambiguous. The CDR3 is 11 residues long. Trimming took 8 bases from V and 6 from J, leaving 11 bases between them. Per germline, CDR1 SQVTM and CDR2 ANQGSEA. This CDR3 is CSPSRVNEQFF. The DNA of the CDR3 is TGCAGCCCCTCCCGGGTCAATGAGCAGTTCTTC.

The J gene is TRBJ2-1, the V gene TRBV19; 9 positions match TRBD2. The junction had 10 bases not matched to a gene; V was cut back by 5 bases and J by 8 bases. This CDR3 region has 15 residues. Germline V CDR1 and CDR2: LNHDA, SQIVND (reference sequence). The CDR3 nucleotides are TGTGCCAGTAGTGACCTAGCGGGGTCGCTGGATGAGCAGTTCTTC. Protein sequence: CASSDLAGSLDEQFF.

The chain couples TRBV28 to TRBJ2-7; a weak D match, TRBD1 (6 bases). The CDR3 loop spans 14 amino acids. Germline CDR1 reads MDHEN; CDR2 reads SYDVKM. V lost 6 bases and J lost 2, with 14 bases in between. The CDR3 DNA is TGTGCCAGCAGCCGTGGACAGTCTCCCTACGAGCAGTACTTC. Translating gives CASSRGQSPYEQYF.

The table lists this clone with a count of one. This chain connects TRBV29-1 to TRBJ1-2; D ambiguous. CDR1 and CDR2 (germline): SQVTM, ANQGSEA. V lost 3 bases to trimming and J lost 4 bases, with 12 bases between them. CDR3 length: 13 residues. This CDR3 is CSVEVRQSYGYTF. In DNA, the CDR3 is TGCAGCGTTGAGGTACGGCAGTCCTATGGCTACACCTTC.

The chain employs TRBV25-1 and TRBJ2-1, with D perhaps TRBD2 (5 bases). Germline assignment: CDR1 MGHDK and CDR2 SYGVNS. V shed 5 bases and J shed 3 bases, with 11 bases lying between them. The CDR3 runs 14 residues. CDR3 nucleotide sequence: TGTGCCAGCAGTCCCCATCGGGACTACAATGAGCAGTTCTTC. This gives the protein CASSPHRDYNEQFF.

The table lists this clone with a few counts. The chain links TRBV11-2 to TRBJ1-1; D is possibly TRBD1 (6 bases). V was trimmed by 3 bases and J by 0 bases, leaving 14 bases between them. The length of the CDR3 is 16 residues. Germline assignment: CDR1 SGHAT and CDR2 FQNNGV. The CDR3 coding sequence is TGTGCCAGCAGCTTCCTATCCGGGACATTGAACACTGAAGCTTTCTTT. It specifies CASSFLSGTLNTEAFF.